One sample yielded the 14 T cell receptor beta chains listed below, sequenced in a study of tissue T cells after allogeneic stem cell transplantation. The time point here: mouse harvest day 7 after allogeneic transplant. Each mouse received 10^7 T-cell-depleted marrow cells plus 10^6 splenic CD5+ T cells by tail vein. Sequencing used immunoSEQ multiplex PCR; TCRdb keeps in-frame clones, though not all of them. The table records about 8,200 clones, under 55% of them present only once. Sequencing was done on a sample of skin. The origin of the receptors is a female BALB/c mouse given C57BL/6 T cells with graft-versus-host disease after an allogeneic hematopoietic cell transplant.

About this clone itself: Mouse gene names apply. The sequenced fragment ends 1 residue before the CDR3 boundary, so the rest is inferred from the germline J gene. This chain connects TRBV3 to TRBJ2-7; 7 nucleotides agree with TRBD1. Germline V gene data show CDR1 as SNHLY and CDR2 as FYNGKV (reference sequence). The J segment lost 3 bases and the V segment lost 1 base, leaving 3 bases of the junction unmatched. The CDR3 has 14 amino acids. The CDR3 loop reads CASSLEGQIYEQYF. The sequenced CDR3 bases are TGTGCCAGCAGCTTAGAGGGACAGATCTATGAACAGTAC.

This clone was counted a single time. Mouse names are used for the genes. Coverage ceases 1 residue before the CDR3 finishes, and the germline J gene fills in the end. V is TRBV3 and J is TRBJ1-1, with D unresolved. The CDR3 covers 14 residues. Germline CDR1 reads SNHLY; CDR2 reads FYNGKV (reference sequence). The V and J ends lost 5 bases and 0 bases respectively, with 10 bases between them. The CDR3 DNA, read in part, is TGTGCCAGCAGCCCGACTTGGGCAAACACAGAAGTCTTC. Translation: CASSPTWANTEVF. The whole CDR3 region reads CASSPTWANTEVFF.

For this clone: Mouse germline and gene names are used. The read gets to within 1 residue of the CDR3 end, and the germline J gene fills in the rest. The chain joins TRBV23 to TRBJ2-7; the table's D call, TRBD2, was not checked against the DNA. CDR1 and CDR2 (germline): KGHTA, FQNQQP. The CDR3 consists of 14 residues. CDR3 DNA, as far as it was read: TGCTCCAGCAGTCAAGGGCTGGGGGGGGATGAACAGTAC. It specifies CSSSQGLGGDEQY. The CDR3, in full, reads CSSSQGLGGDEQYF.

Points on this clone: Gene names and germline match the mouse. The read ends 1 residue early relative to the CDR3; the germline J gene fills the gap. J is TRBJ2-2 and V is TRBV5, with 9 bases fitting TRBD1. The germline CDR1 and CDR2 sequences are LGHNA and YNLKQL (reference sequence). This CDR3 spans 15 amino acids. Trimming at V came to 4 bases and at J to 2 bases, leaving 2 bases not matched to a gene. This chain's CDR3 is CASSPQGANTGQLYF. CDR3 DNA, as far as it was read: TGTGCCAGCAGCCCACAGGGGGCGAACACCGGGCAGCTCTAC.

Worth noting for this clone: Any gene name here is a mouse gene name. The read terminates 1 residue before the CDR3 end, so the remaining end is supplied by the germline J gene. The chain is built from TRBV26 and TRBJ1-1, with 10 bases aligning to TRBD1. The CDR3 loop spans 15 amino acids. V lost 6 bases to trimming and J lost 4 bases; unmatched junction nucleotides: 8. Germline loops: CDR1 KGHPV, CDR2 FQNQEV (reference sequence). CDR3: CASSRTGGRGTEVFF. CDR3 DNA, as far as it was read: TGTGCCAGCAGCCGGACAGGGGGGAGGGGCACAGAAGTCTTC.

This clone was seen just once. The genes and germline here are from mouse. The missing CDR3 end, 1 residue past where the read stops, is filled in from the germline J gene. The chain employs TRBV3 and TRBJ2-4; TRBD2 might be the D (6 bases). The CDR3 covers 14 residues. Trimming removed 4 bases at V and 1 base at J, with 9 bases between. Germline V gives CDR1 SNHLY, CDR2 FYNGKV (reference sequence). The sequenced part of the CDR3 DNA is TGTGCCAGCAGCTCGGGACTCGGTCAAAACACCTTGTAC. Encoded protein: CASSSGLGQNTLY. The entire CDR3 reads CASSSGLGQNTLYF.

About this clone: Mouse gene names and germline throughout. The CDR3 protein is CASHQDSQDTQYF. CDR3 bases read: TGTGCTAGCCACCAGGACAGTCAAGACACCCAGTAC. The genes are TRBV29 and TRBJ2-5, with a weak D call TRBD1 (6 bases). The read is 1 residue too short to cover the CDR3 end, so that end is filled in from the germline J gene. This CDR3 spans 13 amino acids. Trimming shortened V by 8 bases and J by 3 bases, and 12 bases separated the two germline ends. CDR1 is MSHET and CDR2 is SYDVDS in the germline V gene.

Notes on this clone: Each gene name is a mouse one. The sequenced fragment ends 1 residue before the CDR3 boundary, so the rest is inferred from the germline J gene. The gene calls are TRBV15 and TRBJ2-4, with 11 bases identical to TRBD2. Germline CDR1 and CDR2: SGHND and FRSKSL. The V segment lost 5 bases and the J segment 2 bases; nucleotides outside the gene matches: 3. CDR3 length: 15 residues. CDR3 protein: CASSRTGGTQNTLYF. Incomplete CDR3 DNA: TGTGCCAGCAGTCGGACTGGGGGGACTCAAAACACCTTGTAC.

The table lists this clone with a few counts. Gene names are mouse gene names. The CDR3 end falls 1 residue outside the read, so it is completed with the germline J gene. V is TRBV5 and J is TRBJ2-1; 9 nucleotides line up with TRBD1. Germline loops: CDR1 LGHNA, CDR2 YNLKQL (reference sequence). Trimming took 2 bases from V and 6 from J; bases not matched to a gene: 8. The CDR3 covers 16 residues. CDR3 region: CASSQPGQGRVAEQFF. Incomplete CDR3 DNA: TGTGCCAGCAGCCAACCGGGACAGGGCAGGGTTGCTGAGCAGTTC.

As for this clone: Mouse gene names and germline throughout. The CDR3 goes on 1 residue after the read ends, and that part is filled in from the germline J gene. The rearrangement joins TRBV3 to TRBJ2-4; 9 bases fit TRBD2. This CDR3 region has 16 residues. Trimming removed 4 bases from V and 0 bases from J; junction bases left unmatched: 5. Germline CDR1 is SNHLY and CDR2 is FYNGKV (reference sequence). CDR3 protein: CASSSLGGSSQNTLYF. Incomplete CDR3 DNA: TGTGCCAGCAGCTCACTGGGGGGCTCTAGTCAAAACACCTTGTAC.

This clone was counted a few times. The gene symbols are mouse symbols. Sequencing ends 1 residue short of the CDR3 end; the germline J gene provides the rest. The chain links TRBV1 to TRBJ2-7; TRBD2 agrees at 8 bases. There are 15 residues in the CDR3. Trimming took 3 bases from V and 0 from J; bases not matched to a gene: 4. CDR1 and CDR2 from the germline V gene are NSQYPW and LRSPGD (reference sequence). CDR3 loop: CTCSARDWLSYEQYF. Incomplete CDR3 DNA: TGCACCTGCAGTGCGCGGGACTGGCTCTCCTATGAACAGTAC.

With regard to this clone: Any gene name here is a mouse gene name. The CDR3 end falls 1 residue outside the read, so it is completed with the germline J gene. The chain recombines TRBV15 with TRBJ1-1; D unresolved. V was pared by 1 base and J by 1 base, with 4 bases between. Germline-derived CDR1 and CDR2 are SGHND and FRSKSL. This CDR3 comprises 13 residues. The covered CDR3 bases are TGTGCCAGCAGTTTAGACCAAAACACAGAAGTCTTC. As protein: CASSLDQNTEVF. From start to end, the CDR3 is CASSLDQNTEVFF.

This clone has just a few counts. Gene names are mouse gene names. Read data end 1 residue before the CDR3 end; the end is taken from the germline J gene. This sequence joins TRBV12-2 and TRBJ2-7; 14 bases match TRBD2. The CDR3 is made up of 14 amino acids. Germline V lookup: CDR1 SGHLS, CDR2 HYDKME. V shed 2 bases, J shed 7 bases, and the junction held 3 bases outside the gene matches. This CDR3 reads CASSPGLGGREQYF. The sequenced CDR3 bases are TGTGCCAGCTCTCCGGGACTGGGGGGGCGAGAACAGTAC.

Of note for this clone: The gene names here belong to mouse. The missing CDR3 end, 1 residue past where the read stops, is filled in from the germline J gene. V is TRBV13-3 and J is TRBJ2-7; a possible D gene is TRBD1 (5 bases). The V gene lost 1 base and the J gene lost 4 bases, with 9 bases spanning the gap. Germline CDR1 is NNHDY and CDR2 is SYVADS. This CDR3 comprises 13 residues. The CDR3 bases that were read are TGTGCCAGCAGTGATCTGGACACATATGAACAGTAC. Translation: CASSDLDTYEQY. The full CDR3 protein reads CASSDLDTYEQYF.